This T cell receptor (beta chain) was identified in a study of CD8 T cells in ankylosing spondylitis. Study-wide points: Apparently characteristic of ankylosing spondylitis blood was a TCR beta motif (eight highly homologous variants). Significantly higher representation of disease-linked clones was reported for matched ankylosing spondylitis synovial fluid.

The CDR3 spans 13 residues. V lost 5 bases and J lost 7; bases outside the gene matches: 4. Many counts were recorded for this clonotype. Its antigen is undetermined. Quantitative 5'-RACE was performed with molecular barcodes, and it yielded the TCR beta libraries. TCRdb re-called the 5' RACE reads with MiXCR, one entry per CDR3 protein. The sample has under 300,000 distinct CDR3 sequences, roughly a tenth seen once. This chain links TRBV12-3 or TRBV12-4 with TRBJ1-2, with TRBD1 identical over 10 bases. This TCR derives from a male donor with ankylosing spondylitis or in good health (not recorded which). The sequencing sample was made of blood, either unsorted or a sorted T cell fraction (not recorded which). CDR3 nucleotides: TGTGCCAGCAGTCCTTGGGACAGGGGTGGCTACACCTTC. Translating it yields CASSPWDRGGYTF.